These 7 T cell receptor beta chains were all obtained from the same sample, sequenced in a study of T cell responses to AZD1222 COVID-19 vaccine (dated by TCRdb to the early 2020s). Receptors were amplified or captured by the immunoSEQ multiplex PCR assay. The immuneACCESS repertoire file appears here via TCRdb, limited to in-frame rearrangements. These files lack a portion of the clones; in checked studies, under half of the deficit traces to unresolved V genes, and the cause of the others is not known. The sample contains about 130,000 clones, roughly 90% of them found a single time. The top ten hold roughly 1% of the sample. What the time point label conveys for this sample: about 28 days (+/-7) after the second vaccine dose. The sequenced sample was peripheral blood, obtained 28 days after the second AZD1222 dose. The receptors shown here come from an adult who received the AZD1222 COVID-19 vaccine.

V and J are TRBV21-1 and TRBJ2-1; the listed D gene, TRBD2, was not tested against the DNA. TRBV21-1 is a pseudogene locus. This CDR3 has 16 amino acids. In nucleotides, the CDR3 is TGTGCCAGCAGCTCCATCACTAGCGGGAGATTCGATGAGCAGTTCTTC. Its translation is CASSSITSGRFDEQFF.

CDR3 amino acids: CASSQDLGKVEKLFF. CDR3 nucleotide sequence: TGCGCCAGCAGCCAAGATCTCGGGAAGGTTGAAAAACTGTTTTTT. The J gene is TRBJ1-4, the V gene TRBV4-3; D not resolved. The germline CDR1 and CDR2 sequences are LGHNA and YSLEER. The CDR3 loop spans 15 amino acids. V gave up 0 bases and J gave up 7 bases, with 12 bases separating them.

The CDR3, as DNA: TGTGCCAGCGGGGACAGTCGAAGCTCCTACGAGCAGTACTTC. Translated, it gives CASGDSRSSYEQYF. The chain carries TRBV28 and TRBJ2-7; 7 nucleotides agree with TRBD1. The CDR3 is made up of 14 amino acids. The V gene end was trimmed by 8 bases and the J gene end by 0 bases; junction bases not matched to a gene: 7. Per the germline V gene, CDR1 is MDHEN and CDR2 is SYDVKM.

The chain couples TRBV7-9 to TRBJ2-5; the match to TRBD2 covers 9 bases. Germline CDR1 SEHNR, CDR2 FQNEAQ (reference sequence). The J segment lost 4 bases and the V segment lost 3 bases, leaving 6 bases of the junction unmatched. There are 15 residues in the CDR3. The CDR3 loop reads CASSFEGGGAETQYF. The CDR3 nucleotides read TGTGCCAGCAGCTTCGAGGGCGGGGGGGCAGAGACCCAGTACTTC. Variable domain in full (rest from reference TRBV7-9 and TRBJ2-5): DTGVSQNPRHKITKRGQNVTFRCDPISEHNRLYWYRQTLGQGPEFLTYFQNEAQLEKSRLLSDRFSAERPKGSFSTLEIQRTEQGDSAMYLCASSFEGGGAETQYFGPGTRLLVL.

This CDR3 is CASSLGGSGSYEQYF. DNA for the CDR3: TGTGCCAGCAGCCTTGGTGGTAGCGGGAGCTACGAGCAGTACTTC. This chain uses TRBV14 with TRBJ2-7; 9 positions agree with TRBD2. V dropped 4 bases and J dropped 3; count of bases not matched to a gene: 7. The germline CDR1 and CDR2 sequences are SGHDN and FVKESK. The CDR3 extends over 15 amino acids.

Points on this clone: The sample contains more than one DNA sequence encoding this CDR3. The chain is built from TRBV4-3 and TRBJ1-3; D is ambiguous. This CDR3 has 15 amino acids. V was trimmed by 0 bases and J by 0 bases, leaving 6 bases between them. The germline V gene has CDR1 LGHNA and CDR2 YSLEER. CDR3 nucleotide sequence: TGCGCCAGCAGCCAAGATCGGGCCTCTGGAAACACCATATATTTT. It encodes CASSQDRASGNTIYF.

The chain links TRBV5-1 to TRBJ2-1; 15 positions match TRBD2. Trimming at V came to 0 bases and at J to 7 bases, leaving 8 bases not matched to a gene. The CDR3 runs 18 residues. Germline V gene sequence: CDR1 SGHRS, CDR2 YFSETQ. DNA of the CDR3: TGCGCCAGCAGCTTGGACCCCCTGGGGACTAGCGGGAGGAATGAGCAGTTCTTC. It yields the protein CASSLDPLGTSGRNEQFF.